Listed below are T cell receptor beta chains from one sample, sequenced in a study of shared clonotypes between healthy human individuals. TCRdb's table, derived via immunoSEQ multiplex PCR, lists solely in-frame clones and lacks some. The sample has some 2,000,000 clones; approximately 94% are singletons. The sample comprised naive CD4+ T cells sorted from blood. These receptors came from a man between 18 and 29 years old in good health. CDR3s include the opening cysteine and the closing phenylalanine or tryptophan. A D gene is named only where the DNA matches it firmly. Some rows mark clone size as missing; the rest say once, few, many or name a class of expanded clone.

v_gene	len	j_gene	abundance	d_gene	CDR3aa	CDR3nt
TRBV11-2	16	TRBJ2-5	.	TRBD2	CASSPRLAGGQETQYF	TGTGCCAGCAGCCCGAGACTAGCGGGAGGCCAAGAGACCCAGTACTTC
TRBV2	16	TRBJ1-6	few	.	CASRAVGEGNNSPLHF	TGTGCCAGCAGAGCCGTTGGGGAGGGAAACAATTCACCCCTCCACTTT
TRBV5-1	15	TRBJ2-5	.	.	CASSLEGGIQETQYF	TGCGCCAGCAGCTTGGAGGGGGGCATCCAAGAGACCCAGTACTTC
TRBV7-2	14	TRBJ2-5	.	TRBD1	CASSRTGGLETQYF	TGTGCCAGCAGCAGGACAGGGGGCCTAGAGACCCAGTACTTC
TRBV5-4	14	TRBJ2-5	.	TRBD1	CASSMGQGGETQYF	TGTGCCAGCAGCATGGGACAGGGAGGAGAGACCCAGTACTTC
TRBV9	15	TRBJ2-7	.	.	CASSPEGQGLYEQYF	TGTGCCAGCAGCCCAGAGGGGCAAGGGCTCTACGAGCAGTACTTC
TRBV30	13	TRBJ1-2	.	.	CAGTPGGNYGYTF	TGTGCCGGAACCCCGGGGGGCAACTATGGCTACACCTTC
TRBV15	15	TRBJ1-2	.	.	CATSRDRASNYGYTF	TGTGCCACCAGCAGAGATCGGGCCTCTAACTATGGCTACACCTTC
TRBV7-2	16	TRBJ2-5	.	.	CASSLEVGRYRETQYF	TGTGCCAGCAGCTTAGAGGTGGGCAGGTACAGGGAGACCCAGTACTTC
TRBV5-1	14	TRBJ1-1	.	TRBD1	CASSSGQGGIEAFF	TGCGCCAGCAGCTCCGGACAGGGCGGAATTGAAGCTTTCTTT
TRBV6-5	14	TRBJ1-5	few	.	CASSQLQGRQPQHF	TGTGCCAGCAGCCAACTTCAGGGTAGACAGCCCCAGCATTTT
TRBV7-9	13	TRBJ1-1	.	.	CASSLGSDTEAFF	TGTGCCAGCAGCTTGGGGTCGGACACTGAAGCTTTCTTT
TRBV11-2	17	TRBJ2-7	.	.	CASSLTSLGFNSYEQYF	TGTGCCAGCAGCTTGACGTCGCTGGGCTTCAACTCCTACGAGCAGTACTTC
TRBV6-5	15	TRBJ2-7	.	.	CASSYASPGLYEQYF	TGTGCCAGCAGTTACGCCTCCCCGGGTCTCTACGAGCAGTACTTC
TRBV9	13	TRBJ2-1	.	.	CASSVGTHNEQFF	TGTGCCAGCAGCGTAGGGACTCACAATGAGCAGTTCTTC
TRBV7-9	14	TRBJ2-6	.	.	CASSLASGANVLTF	TGTGCCAGCAGCTTGGCCTCTGGGGCCAACGTCCTGACTTTC
TRBV6-1	15	TRBJ2-1	.	TRBD1	CASSEITGGHNEQFF	TGTGCCAGCAGTGAAATAACAGGGGGCCACAATGAGCAGTTCTTC
TRBV10-1	13	TRBJ1-6	.	.	CASSELRNSPLHF	TGCGCCAGCAGTGAGTTAAGGAATTCACCCCTCCACTTT
TRBV6-1	11	TRBJ1-2	.	.	CASRGDYGYTF	TGTGCCAGCAGGGGAGACTATGGCTACACCTTC
TRBV6-1	11	TRBJ1-1	.	.	CASSIGDEAFF	TGTGCCAGCAGTATCGGGGATGAAGCTTTCTTT
TRBV9	13	TRBJ1-2	.	TRBD1	CASSKTGVSGYTF	TGTGCCAGCAGTAAGACAGGGGTGTCGGGCTACACCTTC
TRBV28	15	TRBJ1-1	.	TRBD1	CASSFRDRTNTEAFF	TGTGCCAGCAGTTTTCGGGACAGGACGAACACTGAAGCTTTCTTT
TRBV30	17	TRBJ2-3	.	TRBD2	CAWSLQRTSGTGDTQYF	TGTGCCTGGAGTCTACAAAGGACTAGCGGGACGGGAGATACGCAGTATTTT
TRBV7-9	15	TRBJ1-4	.	.	CASSPGEGTNEKLFF	TGTGCCAGCAGCCCCGGGGAGGGAACTAATGAAAAACTGTTTTTT
TRBV7-2	15	TRBJ1-4	once	TRBD1	CASSRGYRGAEKLFF	TGTGCCAGCAGCCGTGGGTACAGGGGTGCTGAAAAACTGTTTTTT
TRBV11-2	13	TRBJ1-1	.	.	CASSGRGDTEAFF	TGTGCCAGCAGCGGCCGGGGGGACACTGAAGCTTTCTTT
TRBV18	13	TRBJ1-1	.	.	CASSPQGLGEAFF	TGTGCCAGCTCACCACAGGGCCTGGGTGAAGCTTTCTTT
TRBV6-4	14	TRBJ1-2	.	TRBD1	CASSATGGNYGYTF	TGTGCCAGCAGTGCGACAGGGGGGAACTATGGCTACACCTTC
TRBV19	14	TRBJ1-5	.	.	CASSAQGASQPQHF	TGTGCCAGTAGTGCACAGGGAGCGAGTCAGCCCCAGCATTTT
TRBV27	13	TRBJ2-2	.	.	CASSWADTGELFF	TGTGCCAGCAGCTGGGCCGACACCGGGGAGCTGTTTTTT
TRBV5-1	13	TRBJ1-1	.	.	CASSLGQAPEAFF	TGCGCCAGCAGCTTGGGTCAGGCCCCTGAAGCTTTCTTT
TRBV28	13	TRBJ1-2	.	.	CASRPTVLYGYTF	TGTGCCAGCAGACCCACCGTCCTCTATGGCTACACCTTC
TRBV27	14	TRBJ2-1	.	.	CASTIGTPSNEQFF	TGTGCCAGCACCATCGGAACCCCCTCCAATGAGCAGTTCTTC
TRBV7-9	19	TRBJ2-5	.	.	CASSSPGAGLDNSPYTQYF	TGTGCCAGCAGCTCCCCCGGGGCGGGTCTAGACAACTCCCCTTATACCCAGTACTTC
TRBV6-5	15	TRBJ2-1	.	.	CASSYSRNFLGEQFF	TGTGCCAGCAGTTACTCGAGAAATTTCTTGGGTGAGCAGTTCTTC
TRBV21-1	15	TRBJ2-7	.	.	CASSRRAYYSYEQYF	TGTGCCAGCAGCCGCCGGGCCTATTACTCCTACGAGCAGTACTTC
TRBV5-4	15	TRBJ2-7	.	.	CASSLGGALSYEQYF	TGTGCCAGCAGCTTAGGGGGAGCTCTCTCCTACGAGCAGTACTTC